One and the same sample provided the 29 T cell receptor beta chains below, sequenced in a study of beta chain features in type 1 diabetes. All of the isolated RNA was reverse transcribed, so expressed TCRB transcripts were sequenced. The repertoire was sequenced with immunoSEQ multiplex PCR; TCRdb's copy has only in-frame clones and lacks some. Among 970,000 or so clones listed, roughly a sixth were seen once. The sample taken for sequencing was naive CD4+ T cells from blood. These receptors were obtained from a woman aged 18 to 35 in good health.

The J gene is TRBJ2-3, the V gene TRBV7-2, with 12 bases that match TRBD2. Germline V gene data show CDR1 as SGHTA and CDR2 as FQGNSA. The J segment lost 3 bases and the V segment lost 3 bases, leaving 7 bases of the junction unmatched. There are 17 residues in the CDR3. CDR3 bases: TGTGCCAGCAGCTTCCTCACTAGCGGGAGGAATACAGATACGCAGTATTTT. Translation: CASSFLTSGRNTDTQYF.

The chain employs TRBV28 and TRBJ2-1; no firm D call. Looked up from germline, CDR1 is MDHEN and CDR2 is SYDVKM. This CDR3 comprises 12 residues. Trimming removed 7 bases at V and 10 bases at J, with 14 bases between. CDR3: CASTLGPKEQFF. The CDR3 DNA is TGTGCCAGCACCTTAGGGCCGAAGGAGCAGTTCTTC. The full variable domain, its missing parts supplied by reference TRBV28 and TRBJ2-1, is DVKVTQSSRYLVKRTGEKVFLECVQDMDHENMFWYRQDPGLGLRLIYFSYDVKMKEKGDIPEGYSVSREKKERFSLILESASTNQTSMYLCASTLGPKEQFFGPGTRLTVL.

The chain is built from TRBV12-2 and TRBJ2-3; the tabulated D call, TRBD2, remains unverified against the DNA. TRBV12-2 is deemed a pseudogene. The CDR3 is made up of 18 amino acids. This CDR3 reads CASRLWVSVAGPTDTQYF. CDR3 DNA: TGTGCAAGTCGCTTATGGGTTTCGGTAGCGGGACCCACAGATACGCAGTATTTT.

This rearrangement joins TRBV5-1 to TRBJ1-3; weak D call: TRBD1 (6 bases). Germline CDR1 SGHRS, CDR2 YFSETQ. With 4 bases removed from V and 2 bases from J, the gap between germline ends came to 13 bases. This CDR3 spans 15 amino acids. The CDR3 is CASSHGRTAGNTIYF. The CDR3 nucleotides are TGCGCCAGCAGCCATGGCCGGACAGCTGGAAACACCATATATTTT. Full variable domain (outside the CDR3, taken from reference TRBV5-1 and TRBJ1-3): KAGVTQTPRYLIKTRGQQVTLSCSPISGHRSVSWYQQTPGQGLQFLFEYFSETQRNKGNFPGRFSGRQFSNSRSEMNVSTLELGDSALYLCASSHGRTAGNTIYFGEGSWLTVV.

This rearrangement joins TRBV27 to TRBJ2-1; tentatively, D is TRBD2 (5 bases). CDR1 is MNHEY and CDR2 is SMNVEV in the germline V gene (reference sequence). This CDR3 has 12 amino acids. V lost 6 bases and J 4 bases, leaving 7 bases between the germline ends. CDR3 loop: CASSSGYNEQFF. The CDR3 coding sequence is TGTGCCAGCAGCAGCGGATACAATGAGCAGTTCTTC.

The chain uses TRBV16 and TRBJ2-5; a weak D match, TRBD1 (6 bases). The V gene's germline CDR1 is KGHSY and CDR2 FQNENV. V was cut by 0 bases and J by 5 bases, with 13 bases left in between. The CDR3 runs to 15 residues. The chain's CDR3 is CASSQSGQIRETQYF. The CDR3 bases are TGTGCCAGCAGCCAATCGGGACAAATACGTGAGACCCAGTACTTC. Full variable domain (missing parts from reference TRBV16 and TRBJ2-5): GEEVAQTPKHLVRGEGQKAKLYCAPIKGHSYVFWYQQVLKNEFKFLISFQNENVFDETGMPKERFSAKCLPNSPCSLEIQATKLEDSAVYFCASSQSGQIRETQYFGPGTRLLVL.

In this sample, this clone turned up a few times. This rearrangement joins TRBV7-3 to TRBJ2-6; D call uncertain. CDR3 length equals 16 residues. CDR1 SGHTA and CDR2 FQGTGA come from the germline V gene. The V end was cut by 5 bases, the J end by 0 bases, with 11 bases between. CDR3 nucleotides: TGTGCCAGCAGCCTTAGCCTCGTCTCTGGGGCCAACGTCCTGACTTTC. Amino acid sequence: CASSLSLVSGANVLTF.

The rearrangement uses TRBV7-2 and TRBJ2-7, with 8 bases matching TRBD1. The germline CDR1 and CDR2 sequences are SGHTA and FQGNSA. After removal of 5 bases from V and 0 bases from J, the junction contained 3 bases not matched to a gene. The CDR3 has 14 residues. The CDR3 loop reads CASSRQGSSYEQYF. CDR3 bases: TGTGCCAGCAGCCGACAGGGGAGCTCCTACGAGCAGTACTTC.

This chain uses TRBV9 with TRBJ2-5, with D tentatively TRBD1 (7 bases). Trimming shortened V by 0 bases and J by 0 bases, and 18 bases separated the two germline ends. The CDR3 is made up of 18 amino acids. Germline-derived CDR1 and CDR2 are SGDLS and YYNGEE. The CDR3 protein is CASSVGGGGGNNQETQYF. The CDR3 DNA is TGTGCCAGCAGCGTAGGAGGAGGGGGCGGGAATAACCAAGAGACCCAGTACTTC.

The chain carries TRBV5-1 and TRBJ2-3; maybe TRBD2 (6 bases). Germline V gene data show CDR1 as SGHRS and CDR2 as YFSETQ. Trimming pared 0 bases from V and 4 bases from J, leaving 9 bases between. This CDR3 has 14 amino acids. The CDR3 bases are TGCGCCAGCAGCTTGGCACTAGCCGCAGATACGCAGTATTTT. It encodes CASSLALAADTQYF.

The genes are TRBV4-1 and TRBJ2-7; D not resolved. Germline CDR1 is MGHRA and CDR2 is YSYEKL. Between the trimmed V and J ends, which lost 0 bases and 4 bases, there was a span of 10 bases. The CDR3 contains 14 residues. Written as DNA, the CDR3 is TGCGCCAGCAGCCAAGAGCTGAGATCTTACGAGCAGTACTTC. The encoded protein is CASSQELRSYEQYF.

Written as DNA, the CDR3 is TGTGCCATCACTGCGCGGGGGGCGACTTCGAACACTGAAGCTTTCTTT. It yields the protein CAITARGATSNTEAFF. The chain is built from TRBV10-3 and TRBJ1-1; TRBD1 is a possible D gene (6 bases). Germline CDR1 reads ENHRY; CDR2 reads SYGVKD. CDR3 size: 16 residues. The V end was cut by 7 bases, the J end by 1 base, with 19 bases between.

The chain joins TRBV7-2 to TRBJ1-1; D is uncertain. Trimming removed 5 bases from V and 1 base from J, with 11 bases in between. Germline assignment: CDR1 SGHTA and CDR2 FQGNSA. The length of the CDR3 is 14 residues. Here the CDR3 reads CASSEQPENTEAFF. The CDR3 DNA is TGTGCCAGCAGCGAACAGCCTGAGAACACTGAAGCTTTCTTT. Looking up the rest from reference TRBV7-2 and TRBJ1-1 gives the full variable domain: GAGVSQSPSNKVTEKGKDVELRCDPISGHTALYWYRQSLGQGLEFLIYFQGNSAPDKSGLPSDRFSAERTGGSVSTLTIQRTQQEDSAVYLCASSEQPENTEAFFGQGTRLTVV.

This rearrangement joins TRBV18 to TRBJ2-2, with unresolved D. The germline V and J ends were trimmed by 3 bases and 0 bases, with 8 bases remaining between them. Germline CDR1 and CDR2: KGHSH and LQKENI. The CDR3 loop spans 15 amino acids. The CDR3, as DNA: TGTGCCAGCTCACCGTCCATCGCGAACACCGGGGAGCTGTTTTTT. Translated, it gives CASSPSIANTGELFF.

This clone has only a few counts. V is TRBV4-2 and J is TRBJ1-2, with D possibly being TRBD1 (6 bases). Per germline, CDR1 LGHNA and CDR2 YNFKEQ. This CDR3 comprises 16 residues. The V end lost 1 base, the J end lost 7 bases, and 19 bases lay between the germline ends. Here the CDR3 DNA reads TGTGCCAGCAGCCAAGTAGGTGGAACAGGGCTCGTTGGCTACACCTTC. This codes for CASSQVGGTGLVGYTF.

The V gene is TRBV28, the J gene TRBJ1-5; perhaps TRBD1 as D (6 bases). Trimming shortened V by 7 bases and J by 6 bases, and 19 bases separated the two germline ends. The V gene's germline CDR1 is MDHEN and CDR2 SYDVKM. The CDR3 spans 15 residues. As DNA, the CDR3 is TGTGCCAGCATTAACGTGGTAGGGGGAGGTCAGCCCCAGCATTTT. Amino acid sequence: CASINVVGGGQPQHF. The full variable domain, with the rest looked up from reference TRBV28 and TRBJ1-5, is DVKVTQSSRYLVKRTGEKVFLECVQDMDHENMFWYRQDPGLGLRLIYFSYDVKMKEKGDIPEGYSVSREKKERFSLILESASTNQTSMYLCASINVVGGGQPQHFGDGTRLSIL.

This clone was seen a handful of times. This sequence joins TRBV7-9 and TRBJ2-1; D may be TRBD2 (6 bases). Germline assignment: CDR1 SEHNR and CDR2 FQNEAQ (reference sequence). The CDR3 extends over 11 amino acids. Trimming stripped 5 bases from V and 12 bases from J, with 11 bases between. CDR3 in amino acids: CASSQWDSQFF. Written as DNA, the CDR3 is TGTGCCAGCAGCCAGTGGGACTCGCAGTTCTTC.

The sample holds a few counts of this clone. This chain joins TRBV7-3 and TRBJ1-1, with D uncertain. The CDR3 is 14 amino acids. Germline V lookup: CDR1 SGHTA, CDR2 FQGTGA. V was clipped by 6 bases and J by 4 bases, with 15 bases between them. The CDR3 is CASSQWRYSTEAFF. DNA of the CDR3: TGTGCCAGCAGTCAATGGCGATATTCCACTGAAGCTTTCTTT.

This clone has only a few counts. The genes are TRBV7-2 and TRBJ2-5; 8 bases line up with TRBD2. Germline V gene sequence: CDR1 SGHTA, CDR2 FQGNSA. The CDR3 runs 15 residues. Unmatched junction bases numbered 9, after V lost 3 bases and J lost 6 bases. In DNA, the CDR3 is TGTGCCAGCAGCTTTGAAGGGACTAGGGGACAGACCCAGTACTTC. Translating it yields CASSFEGTRGQTQYF.

The chain joins TRBV5-1 to TRBJ2-5, with 12 bases lining up with TRBD2. Germline V lookup: CDR1 SGHRS, CDR2 YFSETQ. The junction had 9 bases not matched to a gene; V was cut back by 0 bases and J by 6 bases. The length of the CDR3 is 17 residues. CDR3 bases: TGCGCCAGCAGCTTGGGGCTAGCGGGAGGGCCTACGAAGACCCAGTACTTC. This gives the protein CASSLGLAGGPTKTQYF.

This clone was counted between two and nine times. The chain links TRBV19 to TRBJ1-1; D is uncertain. Germline assignment: CDR1 LNHDA and CDR2 SQIVND (reference sequence). V lost 9 bases and J 7 bases, leaving 15 bases between the germline ends. This CDR3 spans 12 amino acids. The CDR3 bases are TGTGCCAGCCATACTAGAGGATTTGAAGCTTTCTTT. Translation: CASHTRGFEAFF.

This clone was seen a handful of times. This chain uses TRBV5-1 with TRBJ2-1; D might be TRBD2 (5 bases). There are 16 residues in the CDR3. Germline values: CDR1 SGHRS, CDR2 YFSETQ. The V end lost 0 bases, the J end lost 3 bases, and 13 bases lay between the germline ends. CDR3 sequence: CASSLVPSGDYNEQFF. In nucleotides, the CDR3 is TGCGCCAGCAGCTTGGTTCCCAGCGGTGACTACAATGAGCAGTTCTTC. The full variable domain, with the rest looked up from reference TRBV5-1 and TRBJ2-1, is KAGVTQTPRYLIKTRGQQVTLSCSPISGHRSVSWYQQTPGQGLQFLFEYFSETQRNKGNFPGRFSGRQFSNSRSEMNVSTLELGDSALYLCASSLVPSGDYNEQFFGPGTRLTVL.

The CDR3 nucleotides are TGTGCCAGCAGTTCCCTAAACAGGGGGAACACTGAAGCTTTCTTT. Translation gives CASSSLNRGNTEAFF. The chain links TRBV6-6 to TRBJ1-1; 7 bases are a match to TRBD1. CDR3 length equals 15 residues. The germline gives CDR1 MNHNY, CDR2 SVGAGI (reference sequence). J lost 1 base, V lost 4 bases, and 6 bases had no gene match.

This clone has more than one count but fewer than ten. The V and J genes are TRBV23-1 and TRBJ2-3, with 7 bases matching TRBD1. TRBV23-1 qualifies as an ORF whose function is uncertain. V lost 2 bases, J lost 3 bases, and 11 bases stayed unmatched. The CDR3 spans 17 residues. The CDR3 spells CASSQDRGPSVTDTQYF. CDR3 in DNA: TGCGCCAGCAGTCAAGATAGGGGGCCGTCGGTGACAGATACGCAGTATTTT.

This clone was found a few times. The chain combines TRBV2 with TRBJ1-2; D is uncertain. Germline assignment: CDR1 SNHLY and CDR2 FYNNEI. V lost 6 bases and J lost 8, with 10 bases in between. The CDR3 is 11 amino acids. Written as DNA, the CDR3 is TGTGCCAGCAGAGGGCTTTACGGCTACACCTTC. Translating it yields CASRGLYGYTF.

This clone was picked up a small number of times. The rearrangement joins TRBV2 to TRBJ1-4, with D unresolved. This CDR3 is built from 16 residues. Germline loops: CDR1 SNHLY, CDR2 FYNNEI. V lost 4 bases and J lost 6, with 18 bases in between. The CDR3 here is CASSAFGSGNHEKLFF. In nucleotides, the CDR3 is TGTGCCAGCAGTGCTTTCGGCAGCGGTAATCATGAAAAACTGTTTTTT.

CDR3 in amino acids: CASSTRDVAYGYTF. The CDR3 region has the DNA TGTGCCAGCAGCACCCGGGACGTAGCCTATGGCTACACCTTC. The chain employs TRBV7-9 and TRBJ1-2, with D possibly TRBD1 on 5 matching bases. The CDR3 contains 14 residues. V lost 5 bases and J 4 bases, leaving 14 bases between the germline ends. Per the germline V gene, CDR1 is SEHNR and CDR2 is FQNEAQ (reference sequence).

The table lists this clone with a few counts. The rearrangement joins TRBV15 to TRBJ1-5, with no clear D. V lost 4 bases, J lost 7 bases, and 8 bases lay in between. In germline, CDR1 is LNHNV, CDR2 YYDKDF (reference sequence). This CDR3 has 12 residues. CDR3 loop: CATSNWEQPQHF. For the CDR3, the DNA is TGTGCCACCAGCAACTGGGAACAGCCCCAGCATTTT.

The CDR3 here is CASSQDPDNTYNEQFF. CDR3 DNA sequence: TGTGCCAGCAGCCAAGATCCGGACAATACATACAATGAGCAGTTCTTC. The V call is TRBV4-2, the J call TRBJ2-1; D is perhaps TRBD1 (5 bases). V lost 0 bases, J lost 4 bases, and 13 bases lay in between. This CDR3 has 16 residues. Germline values: CDR1 LGHNA, CDR2 YNFKEQ.